This TCR beta chain was observed in a study of beta chain features in type 1 diabetes listed by TCRdb under 2018. With respect to the entire study: Mean age, gender distribution, total cell number and subset yield did not differ between patients and healthy donors. A total of roughly 98,000,000 sorted cells were examined across all samples, and a strong correlation was observed between cell number per subset and RNA yield. In the study, recently diagnosed type 1 diabetes patients and matched healthy donors were compared on the TCRB repertoires of their sorted circulating CD4+ T cell subsets. Whereas all 30 or so donors provided naive and central memory subsets, regulatory and stem cell-like memory subsets were isolated from just 8 patients and roughly eight healthy donors.

Concerning this clone: Its antigen is not yet known. No qualities accompany the bases; no much larger clone lies one base away.

The High Capacity cDNA Reverse Transcription Kit was used to reverse transcribe all of the isolated RNA, meaning that expressed TCRB transcripts were what got sequenced. Naive, central memory and regulatory T cell samples underwent deep immunoSEQ sequencing, averaging roughly 3.4 million total reads per sample. Sorted cells were lysed in RLT buffer, and RNA was extracted using DNase-treated RNeasy Micro or Mini kits according to cell number. To prevent cross-contamination, every cell subset was processed on its own, while patient and healthy donor samples were processed together. The immunoSEQ multiplex PCR was used to amplify TCRB sequences from cDNA, generating 87-bp fragments that spanned the CDR3 region. The amplicons were sequenced using the Illumina HiSeq platform. The paper's data handling went like this. Synthetic template baselines were used to correct PCR bias computationally, reads within Hamming distance 2 were collapsed together, and singletons that could not be merged were discarded. Reads were aligned against IMGT to assign V, D and J genes, CDR3 length and insertions or deletions at six rearrangement sites. Within each subset, clonotype counts were normalized to the number of sorted cells before true diversity and Gini coefficients were calculated with the tcR R package. The overlap coefficient, calculated on TCRB nucleotide sequences, was used to quantify repertoire sharing. Out-of-frame TCRB sequences from naive cells were analyzed to stand in for the pre-selection repertoire. TCRdb took this table from immuneACCESS and kept in-frame rearrangements with V and J called. Such tables lack part of the clones; where checked against another copy, unresolved V genes explain under half of the gap, and the rest is unexplained. V and J calls and clone size follow that table, whereas D and trimming were derived from the DNA. In this sample the table shows about 660,000 clones, over 11% of which occur a single time. Roughly 0.04% of the sample comes from the top ten.

Trimming removed 3 bases from V and 0 bases from J; the gene matches leave 11 bases unexplained. The CDR3 spans 17 residues, from the cysteine through the phenylalanine. The sequence is cut down to CDR3 DNA, 51 bases in frame from base 1. The germline V gene (reference sequence) provides CDR1 SEHNR and CDR2 FQNEAQ. Each donor gave one peripheral blood draw, averaging roughly 0.11 L, which was collected into heparinised tubes. Using a panel that included CD45RO, CCR7, CD25, CD127, CD95 and CD27, naive, central memory, regulatory and stem cell-like memory CD4+ T cells were sorted on a BD FACSAria II. Purity was above 95% for every sorted population. PBMCs were isolated immediately by Lymphoprep density gradient centrifugation and stained directly without culture. So that batch effects would be minimized, each experiment stained and sorted samples in pairs, pairing one healthy donor with one patient.

Summary of the overall study and its limitations: Only small numbers of individuals were included in the HLA sub-analyses, which left unresolved whether HLA type had any influence on TCRB rearrangement. Shorter templates might be favored by PCR, yet because patient and control samples were amplified and corrected together, any such skew would affect both groups equally. Because cDNA was sequenced instead of genomic DNA, activated cells with high expression could be over-represented, although the groups did not differ in activation or CD3 levels. Naive, central memory and regulatory TCRB repertoires appeared more similar among patients than among healthy donors. Type 1 diabetes patients showed a moderate but significant shortening of TCRB CDR3 length in all four CD4+ subsets. At VDJ recombination sites, type 1 diabetes patients had fewer insertions and more deleted nucleotides, which implies abnormalities in thymic rearrangement.

The sequence derives from a man aged 18 to 29 with type 1 diabetes. The sample comprised naive CD4+ T cells from blood. According to the study, the label for this sample's cell subset or site signals: true naive CD4+ T cells. The sequence joins TRBV7-9 to TRBJ2-7, with 7 bases matching TRBD2. CDR3 region: CASSFSLARERSYEQYF. The sequence in DNA is TGTGCCAGCAGCTTCTCCCTGGCGCGGGAGCGCTCCTACGAGCAGTACTTC. Reference TRBV7-9 and TRBJ2-7 genes cover what lies past the CDR3, so the full variable domain is DTGVSQNPRHKITKRGQNVTFRCDPISEHNRLYWYRQTLGQGPEFLTYFQNEAQLEKSRLLSDRFSAERPKGSFSTLEIQRTEQGDSAMYLCASSFSLARERSYEQYFGPGTRLTVT.